This T cell receptor (beta chain) stems from a study of early T cells in non-severe SARS-CoV-2 infection. The CDR3 contains 12 residues. V lost 9 bases, J lost 6 bases, and 11 bases lay in between. This clonotype was detected only a few times. One entry per CDR3 protein, called by TCRdb with MiXCR from the 5' RACE reads. The table shows approximately 22,000 distinct CDR3 sequences, with 3.5% to 5% occurring only once. The clonotype was recovered from an adult who was a healthcare worker with PCR-confirmed SARS-CoV-2 infection or an uninfected control (not recorded which). The rearrangement joins TRBV12-3 or TRBV12-4 to TRBJ2-2, with D unclear. Sequenced material: whole blood. CDR3 loop: CASRDTAGELFF. The CDR3, as DNA: TGTGCCAGTAGAGATACGGCCGGGGAGCTGTTTTTT.